This T cell receptor (beta chain) emerged from a study of T cell repertoires in cytomegalovirus infection. Across the study: Use of recently identified HLA-C-restricted and well-studied HLA-B-restricted CMV epitopes was part of the study. It can be stated that public TCR beta signatures indicated CMV infection as well as a matching HLA type.

Germline-derived CDR1 and CDR2 are DFQATT and SNEGSKA (reference sequence). The V end lost 2 bases, the J end lost 2 bases, and 2 bases lay between the germline ends. This CDR3 spans 11 amino acids. Turning to this clonotype: What it binds is not known.

One entry per CDR3 protein results from TCRdb running MiXCR on the reads. Of about 350,000 distinct CDR3 sequences listed, approximately 30% were seen once; the top ten hold roughly 14%. Findings and caveats of the study: Summed frequency of public TCR beta families distinguished CMV carriers with the relevant HLA. Clonotype analysis showed dominance of the ex vivo response by HLA-C-restricted CMV-specific TCR beta clonotypes.

The sequencing here drew on cultured PBMCs, taken from culture after CMV antigen stimulation. The sequence was obtained from a human donor in good health (CMV status not recorded). Some clones in this sample may be carry-over from other donors' samples. This sequence joins TRBV20-1 and TRBJ2-3; D not resolved. Here the CDR3 DNA reads TGCAGTGCTAGAATCACAGATACGCAGTATTTT. Translated, it gives CSARITDTQYF.